These 12 T cell receptor beta chains were sequenced from one sample in a study of blood T cell repertoires in COVID-19. Sequencing was performed with immunoSEQ multiplex PCR; in TCRdb, only in-frame clones are kept and a portion is missing. The data hold around 64,000 clones, with roughly 87% observed a single time. Source material: peripheral blood. These receptors were obtained from a man older than 75 in a cohort sampled during active COVID-19.

This chain joins TRBV27 and TRBJ2-7, with TRBD1 matching 9 bases. The CDR3 is made up of 13 amino acids. The ends lost 6 bases at V and 5 bases at J; junction bases unmatched: 5. Germline CDR1 is MNHEY and CDR2 is SMNVEV (reference sequence). Written as DNA, the CDR3 is TGTGCCAGCAGAAGGACAGGGGACCACGAGCAGTACTTC. Translating it yields CASRRTGDHEQYF.

The chain is built from TRBV6-6 and TRBJ2-7; TRBD1 matches at 10 bases. Trimming removed 6 bases from V and 9 bases from J; junction bases left unmatched: 11. Germline CDR1 and CDR2: MNHNY and SVGAGI (reference sequence). The CDR3 contains 14 residues. DNA for the CDR3: TGTGCCAGCAGATTACCGGGACAGGGGTTCGGGCAGTACTTC. This translates into CASRLPGQGFGQYF.

V is TRBV9 and J is TRBJ2-3; 10 nucleotides match TRBD2. The CDR3 has 19 residues. V lost 4 bases and J lost 0; bases outside the gene matches: 14. CDR1 SGDLS and CDR2 YYNGEE come from the germline V gene. The CDR3 DNA follows: TGTGCCAGCAGCCCCAGGGAGGGAACTAGCGGGATAAGCACAGATACGCAGTATTTT. Its protein is CASSPREGTSGISTDTQYF.

This chain connects TRBV4-2 to TRBJ2-1, with 8 bases fitting TRBD2. This CDR3 has 15 amino acids. CDR1 and CDR2 from the germline V gene are LGHNA and YNFKEQ. The V gene end was trimmed by 2 bases and the J gene end by 5 bases; junction bases not matched to a gene: 5. The CDR3: CASSQSLSGNNEQFF. CDR3 DNA sequence: TGTGCCAGCAGCCAAAGTCTTAGCGGGAACAATGAGCAGTTCTTC.

The V and J genes are TRBV11-2 and TRBJ1-3; D not resolved. Trimming pared 5 bases from V and 0 bases from J, leaving 14 bases between. The germline CDR1 and CDR2 sequences are SGHAT and FQNNGV. This CDR3 is 16 amino acids long. Here the CDR3 DNA reads TGTGCCAGCAGCGCGCCCAACCCCTTCTCTGGAAACACCATATATTTT. This encodes CASSAPNPFSGNTIYF.

The chain links TRBV29-1 to TRBJ2-5; possibly TRBD1 for D (5 bases). CDR3 size: 14 residues. V was pared by 8 bases and J by 4 bases, with 20 bases between. Looked up from germline, CDR1 is SQVTM and CDR2 is ANQGSEA. CDR3 nucleotides: TGCAGCTCTCTCGGAAGGGGCGGCGGAGAGACCCAGTACTTC. Residues: CSSLGRGGGETQYF.

This clone was seen once. The chain links TRBV29-1 to TRBJ1-1; D possibly corresponds to TRBD1 (6 bases). V gave up 8 bases and J gave up 0 bases, with 19 bases separating them. CDR3 length: 15 amino acids. The germline gives CDR1 SQVTM, CDR2 ANQGSEA. CDR3 amino acids: CSPRGGRIMNTEAFF. For the CDR3, the DNA is TGCAGCCCCCGGGGGGGCAGAATTATGAACACTGAAGCTTTCTTT.

The chain links TRBV3-1 (or the pseudogene TRBV3-2) to TRBJ2-3; a possible D gene is TRBD1 (6 bases). CDR3 length: 14 amino acids. The germline gives CDR1 LGHDT, CDR2 YNNKEL (reference sequence). The V end was cut by 1 base, the J end by 5 bases, with 10 bases between. The CDR3 spells CASSQGQGLDTQYF. The CDR3 DNA follows: TGTGCCAGCAGCCAAGGCCAGGGGCTAGATACGCAGTATTTT.

The chain has TRBV3-1 (or the pseudogene TRBV3-2) and TRBJ1-2; the match to TRBD1 covers 9 bases. Germline CDR1 and CDR2: LGHDT and YNNKEL (reference sequence). Germline trimming cut 5 bases from V and 6 bases from J; bases unmatched to any gene: 7. The CDR3 sequence is 14 residues long. The CDR3 loop reads CASSLGQGIDGYTF. CDR3 nucleotide sequence: TGTGCCAGCAGCTTGGGACAGGGTATCGATGGCTACACCTTC.

This chain joins TRBV5-1 and TRBJ2-1; TRBD2 is a possible D gene (6 bases). Trimming took off 0 bases at V and 8 bases at J, with 12 bases between the two ends. The V gene's germline CDR1 is SGHRS and CDR2 YFSETQ. The CDR3 loop spans 14 amino acids. The CDR3 loop is CASSLAGEWDEQFF. The CDR3 DNA follows: TGCGCCAGCAGCTTGGCGGGAGAGTGGGATGAGCAGTTCTTC.

V usage is TRBV18 and J usage is TRBJ1-3, with a weak D call TRBD1 (6 bases). This CDR3 region has 15 residues. V lost 2 bases and J lost 4, with 12 bases in between. Germline V gives CDR1 KGHSH, CDR2 LQKENI. CDR3 in DNA: TGTGCCAGCTCACCAAGCCAGGGGCCAGGAAACACCATATATTTT. Protein: CASSPSQGPGNTIYF.

This clone turned up a few times. This rearrangement joins TRBV12-5 to TRBJ1-5; the D is unclear. This CDR3 comprises 15 residues. Trimming stripped 7 bases from V and 0 bases from J, with 13 bases between. Germline V gives CDR1 LGHNT, CDR2 FRNRAP. In nucleotides, the CDR3 is TGTGCTAGTGCCCTAGAATTGGATAGCAATCAGCCCCAGCATTTT. This translates into CASALELDSNQPQHF.